Shown below are 24 T cell receptor beta chains from a single sample sequenced in a study of cytomegalovirus exposure and HLA in healthy donors. Vbeta (60) and Jbeta (13) primers were used in the PCR. Sequencing was performed with immunoSEQ multiplex PCR; in TCRdb, only in-frame clones are kept and a portion is missing. Among 180,000 or so clones listed, about three quarters were seen once. The sequencing input was PBMCs. These TCRs come from a man between 50 and 59 years old in good health and CMV-seropositive.

CDR3 DNA: TGTGCCAGCAGTGCCCTCCGACAGGGCATGGCCAAAAACATTCAGTACTTC. Protein product: CASSALRQGMAKNIQYF. This sequence joins TRBV2 and TRBJ2-4; 7 bases line up with TRBD1. The CDR3 spans 17 residues. Losses at the gene ends were 4 bases for V and 1 base for J; bases not matched to a gene: 10. The germline CDR1 and CDR2 sequences are SNHLY and FYNNEI.

The V call is TRBV5-6, the J call TRBJ1-1, with 9 positions matching TRBD1. Per the germline V gene, CDR1 is SGHDT and CDR2 is YYEEEE. CDR3 length: 14 amino acids. Germline trimming cut 4 bases from V and 5 bases from J; bases unmatched to any gene: 6. As DNA, the CDR3 is TGTGCCAGCAGCCTGGGGACAGGGAGTACTGAAGCTTTCTTT. Amino acid sequence: CASSLGTGSTEAFF.

Concerning this clone: Additional DNA sequences in this sample encode the identical CDR3. The gene calls are TRBV7-2 and TRBJ2-2, with 12 bases that match TRBD2. Germline CDR1 SGHTA, CDR2 FQGNSA. Trimming removed 5 bases from V and 2 bases from J; junction bases left unmatched: 3. This CDR3 has 16 residues. CDR3 coding DNA: TGTGCCAGCAGCCACGGACTAGCGGGAAACACCGGGGAGCTGTTTTTT. This encodes CASSHGLAGNTGELFF.

V and J are TRBV19 and TRBJ2-7; TRBD1 matches at 8 bases. Germline V gene lookup returns CDR1 LNHDA and CDR2 SQIVND (reference sequence). J was trimmed by 0 bases and V by 5 bases; bases with no gene match: 6. The CDR3 contains 15 residues. The CDR3 loop is CASSDSGQVSYEQYF. CDR3 coding DNA: TGTGCCAGTAGTGATTCGGGACAGGTCTCCTACGAGCAGTACTTC.

This sequence joins TRBV18 and TRBJ1-1, with D hard to call. Looked up from germline, CDR1 is KGHSH and CDR2 is LQKENI. This CDR3 has 12 amino acids. Trimming cost V 2 bases and J 6 bases, with 7 bases left between them. The CDR3 nucleotides are TGTGCCAGCTCACCATCCCGGGCTGAAGCTTTCTTT. As protein: CASSPSRAEAFF.

The J gene is TRBJ2-3, the V gene TRBV6-1; a weak D match, TRBD2 (6 bases). This CDR3 contains 11 residues. Germline CDR1 MNHNS, CDR2 SASEGT. Trimming stripped 2 bases from V and 12 bases from J, with 9 bases between. CDR3 DNA: TGTGCCAGCAGTGAAATACTAGCACAGTATTTT. Translated, it gives CASSEILAQYF.

This clone occurred a few times. This chain connects TRBV13 to TRBJ1-1; 9 bases map to TRBD1. Germline CDR1 and CDR2: PRHDT and FYEKMQ (reference sequence). The V segment lost 3 bases and the J segment 5 bases; nucleotides outside the gene matches: 1. The CDR3 consists of 13 residues. This CDR3 reads CASSLGQGTEAFF. Written as DNA, the CDR3 is TGTGCCAGCAGCTTGGGACAGGGAACTGAAGCTTTCTTT.

The CDR3 coding sequence is TGTGCCAGCTCCCCGGGGGAGCTTGGGGTAAACATTCAGTACTTC. Residues: CASSPGELGVNIQYF. This sequence joins TRBV18 and TRBJ2-4; D is possibly TRBD2 (6 bases). The V end lost 6 bases, the J end lost 6 bases, and 18 bases lay between the germline ends. CDR3 length: 15 residues. Germline V CDR1 and CDR2: KGHSH, LQKENI.

This clone was seen a single time. The chain is built from TRBV19 and TRBJ2-3; 7 bases match TRBD1. This CDR3 has 16 residues. CDR1 is LNHDA and CDR2 is SQIVND in the germline V gene (reference sequence). V gave up 0 bases and J gave up 4 bases; unmatched junction bases: 7. In nucleotides, the CDR3 is TGTGCCAGTAGTATAGATAAGGGGGCAGTTTCAGATACGCAGTATTTT. The encoded protein is CASSIDKGAVSDTQYF.

On this clone: Germline is not matched at one junction end, which may reflect a read error. The chain employs TRBV7-9 and TRBJ1-1, with a possible D match to TRBD1 (5 bases). Per germline, CDR1 SEHNR and CDR2 FQNEAQ (reference sequence). The CDR3 runs 14 residues. The CDR3 here is CSSSLAQGNTEAFF. CDR3 nucleotide sequence: TGTTCCAGCAGCTTAGCTCAGGGGAACACTGAAGCTTTCTTT.

The chain employs TRBV28 and TRBJ2-2, with 9 bases identical to TRBD1. Losses at the gene ends were 11 bases for V and 6 bases for J; bases not matched to a gene: 10. Germline CDR1 MDHEN, CDR2 SYDVKM. The length of the CDR3 is 14 residues. The chain's CDR3 is CAGLGTGRAGELFF. The CDR3 nucleotides are TGTGCCGGACTCGGGACAGGGAGAGCCGGGGAGCTGTTTTTT. The whole variable domain, remainder taken from reference TRBV28 and TRBJ2-2, is DVKVTQSSRYLVKRTGEKVFLECVQDMDHENMFWYRQDPGLGLRLIYFSYDVKMKEKGDIPEGYSVSREKKERFSLILESASTNQTSMYLCAGLGTGRAGELFFGEGSRLTVL.

This CDR3 reads CASSFGQSSYEQYF. The CDR3 region has the DNA TGCGCCAGCAGCTTCGGACAGTCCTCCTACGAGCAGTACTTC. This chain connects TRBV5-1 to TRBJ2-7, with D possibly being TRBD1 (6 bases). The germline V and J ends were trimmed by 2 bases and 0 bases, with 9 bases remaining between them. Germline-derived CDR1 and CDR2 are SGHRS and YFSETQ. This CDR3 comprises 14 residues. Combining the CDR3 with reference TRBV5-1 and TRBJ2-7 gives the whole variable domain KAGVTQTPRYLIKTRGQQVTLSCSPISGHRSVSWYQQTPGQGLQFLFEYFSETQRNKGNFPGRFSGRQFSNSRSEMNVSTLELGDSALYLCASSFGQSSYEQYFGPGTRLTVT.

For this clone: Other DNA sequences within the sample encode an identical CDR3. The chain couples TRBV5-6 to TRBJ1-5; 7 nucleotides line up with TRBD1. There are 14 residues in the CDR3. Germline V lookup: CDR1 SGHDT, CDR2 YYEEEE. V shed 0 bases, J shed 9 bases, and the junction held 6 bases outside the gene matches. In DNA, the CDR3 is TGTGCCAGCAGCTTGGGGACAGGAATCACGCCCCAGCATTTT. It encodes CASSLGTGITPQHF.

This clone was seen once. The gene calls are TRBV6-5 and TRBJ1-2; maybe TRBD1 (5 bases). The V and J ends lost 5 bases and 4 bases respectively, with 17 bases between them. Germline CDR1 reads MNHEY; CDR2 reads SVGAGI. This CDR3 region has 15 residues. CDR3 sequence: CASSTAGGLFYGYTF. CDR3 in DNA: TGTGCCAGCAGTACCGCCGGGGGTTTGTTCTATGGCTACACCTTC.

The rearrangement joins TRBV15 to TRBJ1-2; a possible D gene is TRBD1 (6 bases). The V gene lost 8 bases and the J gene lost 4 bases, with 23 bases spanning the gap. CDR1 is LNHNV and CDR2 is YYDKDF in the germline V gene (reference sequence). The CDR3 has 16 residues. The CDR3 DNA reads as TGTGCCACCCAGCGGGGAAGGGGGGATAGATCCTATGGCTACACCTTC. Translation: CATQRGRGDRSYGYTF. Filled out from reference TRBV15 and TRBJ1-2, the complete variable domain reads DAMVIQNPRYQVTQFGKPVTLSCSQTLNHNVMYWYQQKSSQAPKLLFHYYDKDFNNEADTPDNFQSRRPNTSFCFLDIRSPGLGDTAMYLCATQRGRGDRSYGYTFGSGTRLTVV.

The V call is TRBV6-1, the J call TRBJ1-5, with D unclear. This CDR3 has 13 residues. Germline CDR1 and CDR2: MNHNS and SASEGT. Trimming took 6 bases from V and 4 from J, leaving 10 bases between them. The CDR3 reads CASRRRGNQPQHF. CDR3 DNA sequence: TGTGCCAGCAGACGACGCGGGAATCAGCCCCAGCATTTT.

V and J are TRBV2 and TRBJ2-6; D ambiguous. Trimming removed 10 bases at V and 0 bases at J, with 10 bases between. This CDR3 region has 14 residues. CDR1 and CDR2 (germline): SNHLY, FYNNEI. CDR3 loop: CATKNGSGANVLTF. Written as DNA, the CDR3 is TGTGCCACGAAGAACGGCTCTGGGGCCAACGTCCTGACTTTC.

The chain has TRBV5-8 and TRBJ2-7; perhaps TRBD1 as D (6 bases). Germline V gene lookup returns CDR1 SGHTS and CDR2 YDEGEE. Trimming shortened V by 1 base and J by 9 bases, and 14 bases separated the two germline ends. The CDR3 has 13 residues. CDR3 DNA: TGTGCCAGCAGCTTGCCCCTAGGGGGTAGGCAGTACGTC. Translation gives CASSLPLGGRQYV.

CDR3 nucleotides: TGTGCCATTCCCTGGGGGGGTGGAAACACCATATATTTT. Residues: CAIPWGGGNTIYF. The rearrangement links TRBV10-3 to TRBJ1-3; D is possibly TRBD1 (5 bases). The CDR3 consists of 13 residues. Trimming removed 9 bases from V and 3 bases from J, with 12 bases in between. CDR1 is ENHRY, CDR2 SYGVKD, per germline.

This rearrangement joins TRBV19 to TRBJ1-1; D ambiguous. V shed 5 bases and J shed 4 bases, with 20 bases lying between them. The CDR3 extends over 16 amino acids. Germline-derived CDR1 and CDR2 are LNHDA and SQIVND (reference sequence). CDR3 region: CASSSRGYLDGTEAFF. The CDR3 region has the DNA TGTGCCAGTAGTTCCCGCGGATACCTCGACGGCACTGAAGCTTTCTTT.

The chain employs TRBV7-8 and TRBJ1-5, with 7 bases lining up with TRBD1. J gave up 0 bases and V 5 bases, and 4 bases lay outside the gene matches. This CDR3 has 15 amino acids. Germline CDR1 and CDR2: SGHVS and FQNEAQ. The CDR3 nucleotides are TGTGCCAGCAGCATCGGGACAGTTAGCAATCAGCCCCAGCATTTT. It translates to CASSIGTVSNQPQHF.

V usage is TRBV28 and J usage is TRBJ1-6; 9 bases match TRBD1. Germline assignment: CDR1 MDHEN and CDR2 SYDVKM. This CDR3 is built from 15 residues. Trimming took 3 bases from V and 6 from J; bases not matched to a gene: 3. Written as DNA, the CDR3 is TGTGCCAGCAGTTTGGCGGGACAGGGTAATTCACCCCTCCACTTT. Protein: CASSLAGQGNSPLHF.

J is TRBJ2-1 and V is TRBV7-9; no clear D. The CDR3 runs to 17 residues. Trimming left V 0 bases short and J 0 bases short, with 12 bases between. Per germline, CDR1 SEHNR and CDR2 FQNEAQ (reference sequence). CDR3 loop: CASSLARGKSSYNEQFF. CDR3 DNA sequence: TGTGCCAGCAGCTTAGCGCGCGGCAAGAGCTCCTACAATGAGCAGTTCTTC. Filled out from reference TRBV7-9 and TRBJ2-1, the complete variable domain reads DTGVSQNPRHKITKRGQNVTFRCDPISEHNRLYWYRQTLGQGPEFLTYFQNEAQLEKSRLLSDRFSAERPKGSFSTLEIQRTEQGDSAMYLCASSLARGKSSYNEQFFGPGTRLTVL.

The chain is built from TRBV28 and TRBJ2-7; D might be TRBD1 (5 bases). The CDR3 sequence is 14 residues long. V was cut by 5 bases and J by 2 bases, with 13 bases left in between. In germline, CDR1 is MDHEN, CDR2 SYDVKM. CDR3 in DNA: TGTGCCAGCAGTCCTAGGACATTACCCTACGAGCAGTACTTC. As protein: CASSPRTLPYEQYF.